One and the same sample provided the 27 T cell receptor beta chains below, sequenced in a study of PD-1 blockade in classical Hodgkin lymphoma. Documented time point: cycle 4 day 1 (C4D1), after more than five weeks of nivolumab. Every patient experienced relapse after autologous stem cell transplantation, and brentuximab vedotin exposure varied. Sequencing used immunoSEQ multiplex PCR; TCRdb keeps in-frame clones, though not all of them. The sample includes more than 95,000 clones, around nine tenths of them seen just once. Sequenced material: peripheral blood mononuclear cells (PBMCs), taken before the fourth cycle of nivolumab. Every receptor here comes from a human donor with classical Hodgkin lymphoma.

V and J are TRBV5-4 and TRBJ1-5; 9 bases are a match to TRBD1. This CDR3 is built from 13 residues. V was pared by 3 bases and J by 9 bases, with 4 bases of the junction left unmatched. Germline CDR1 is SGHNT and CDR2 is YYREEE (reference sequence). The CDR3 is CASSSGTGLPQHF. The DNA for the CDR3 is TGTGCCAGCAGCTCCGGGACAGGGCTGCCCCAGCATTTT.

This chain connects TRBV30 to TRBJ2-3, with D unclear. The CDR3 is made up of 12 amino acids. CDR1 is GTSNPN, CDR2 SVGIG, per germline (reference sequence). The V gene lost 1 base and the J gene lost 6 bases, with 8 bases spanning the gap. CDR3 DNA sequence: TGTGCCTGGAGTGCCGCTGGGGATACGCAGTATTTT. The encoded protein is CAWSAAGDTQYF.

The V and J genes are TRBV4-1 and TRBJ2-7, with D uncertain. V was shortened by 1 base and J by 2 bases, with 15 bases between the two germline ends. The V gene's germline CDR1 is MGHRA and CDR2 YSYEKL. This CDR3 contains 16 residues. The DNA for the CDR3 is TGCGCCAGCAGCCAAGTGGGGTTGGACCGGGCCTACGAGCAGTACTTC. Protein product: CASSQVGLDRAYEQYF.

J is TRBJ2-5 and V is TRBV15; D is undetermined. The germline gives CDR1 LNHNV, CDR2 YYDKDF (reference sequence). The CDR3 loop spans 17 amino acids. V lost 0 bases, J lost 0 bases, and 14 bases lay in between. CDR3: CATSRDSLTAYQETQYF. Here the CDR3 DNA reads TGTGCCACCAGCAGAGATTCCCTTACAGCGTACCAAGAGACCCAGTACTTC.

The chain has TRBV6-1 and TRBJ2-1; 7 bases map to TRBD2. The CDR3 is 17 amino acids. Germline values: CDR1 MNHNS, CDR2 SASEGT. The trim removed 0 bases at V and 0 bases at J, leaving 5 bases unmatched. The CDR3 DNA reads TGTGCCAGCAGTGAAGCACCCCGCGGGAGCTCCTACAATGAGCAGTTCTTC. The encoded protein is CASSEAPRGSSYNEQFF.

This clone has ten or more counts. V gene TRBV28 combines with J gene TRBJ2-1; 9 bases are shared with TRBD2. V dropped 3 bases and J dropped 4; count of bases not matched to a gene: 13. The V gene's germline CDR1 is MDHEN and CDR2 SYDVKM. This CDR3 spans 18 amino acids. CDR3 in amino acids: CASSFRSPSSGDYNEQFF. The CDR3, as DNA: TGTGCCAGCAGTTTCCGGTCCCCTTCTAGCGGGGATTACAATGAGCAGTTCTTC. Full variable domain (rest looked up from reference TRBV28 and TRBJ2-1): DVKVTQSSRYLVKRTGEKVFLECVQDMDHENMFWYRQDPGLGLRLIYFSYDVKMKEKGDIPEGYSVSREKKERFSLILESASTNQTSMYLCASSFRSPSSGDYNEQFFGPGTRLTVL.

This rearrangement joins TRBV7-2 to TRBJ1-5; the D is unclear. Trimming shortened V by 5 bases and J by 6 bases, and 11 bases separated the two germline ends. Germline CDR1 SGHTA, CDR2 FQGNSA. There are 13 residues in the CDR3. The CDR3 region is CASSRRNGQPQHF. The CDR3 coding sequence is TGTGCCAGCAGCCGCCGAAACGGTCAGCCCCAGCATTTT.

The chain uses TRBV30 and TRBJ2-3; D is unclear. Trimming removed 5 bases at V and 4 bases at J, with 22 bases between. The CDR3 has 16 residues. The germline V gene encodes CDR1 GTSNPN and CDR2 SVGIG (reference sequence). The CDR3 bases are TGTGCCTGGGCACATAGGGTTTGGAGAGAATCAGATACGCAGTATTTT. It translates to CAWAHRVWRESDTQYF. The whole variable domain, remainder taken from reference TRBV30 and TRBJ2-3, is SQTIHQWPATLVQPVGSPLSLECTVEGTSNPNLYWYRQAAGRGLQLLFYSVGIGQISSEVPQNLSASRPQDRQFILSSKKLLLSDSGFYLCAWAHRVWRESDTQYFGPGTRLTVL.

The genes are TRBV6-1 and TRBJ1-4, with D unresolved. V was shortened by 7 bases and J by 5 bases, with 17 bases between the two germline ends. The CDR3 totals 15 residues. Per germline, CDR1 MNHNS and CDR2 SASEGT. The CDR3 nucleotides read TGTGCCAGCACCAGAGGTCAGAACCCAAATGAAAAACTGTTTTTT. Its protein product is CASTRGQNPNEKLFF.

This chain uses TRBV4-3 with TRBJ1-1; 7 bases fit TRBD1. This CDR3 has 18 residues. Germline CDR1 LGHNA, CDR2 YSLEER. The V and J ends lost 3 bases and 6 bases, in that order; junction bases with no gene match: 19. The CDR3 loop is CASSHWDSLRGAVAEAFF. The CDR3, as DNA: TGCGCCAGCAGCCACTGGGACAGCCTCAGGGGCGCCGTGGCTGAAGCTTTCTTT.

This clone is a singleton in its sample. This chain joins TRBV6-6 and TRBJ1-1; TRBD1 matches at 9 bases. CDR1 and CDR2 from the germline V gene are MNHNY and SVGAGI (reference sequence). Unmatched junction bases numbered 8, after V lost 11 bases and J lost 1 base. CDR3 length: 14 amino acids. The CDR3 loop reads CAALLGQGNTEAFF. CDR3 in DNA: TGTGCCGCCCTGCTGGGACAGGGGAACACTGAAGCTTTCTTT.

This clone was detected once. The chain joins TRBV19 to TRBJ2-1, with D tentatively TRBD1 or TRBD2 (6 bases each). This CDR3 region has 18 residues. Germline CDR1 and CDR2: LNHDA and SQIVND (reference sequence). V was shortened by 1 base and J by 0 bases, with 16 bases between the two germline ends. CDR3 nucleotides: TGTGCCAGTAGTATAGCTTCCGGGGGCCCGAGCTCCTACAATGAGCAGTTCTTC. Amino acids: CASSIASGGPSSYNEQFF.

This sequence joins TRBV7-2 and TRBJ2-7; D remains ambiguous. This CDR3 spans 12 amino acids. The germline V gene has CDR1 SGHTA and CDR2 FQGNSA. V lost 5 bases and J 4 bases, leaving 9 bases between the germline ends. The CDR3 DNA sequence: TGTGCCAGCAGCCTCCACCGTTACGAGCAGTACTTC. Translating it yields CASSLHRYEQYF.

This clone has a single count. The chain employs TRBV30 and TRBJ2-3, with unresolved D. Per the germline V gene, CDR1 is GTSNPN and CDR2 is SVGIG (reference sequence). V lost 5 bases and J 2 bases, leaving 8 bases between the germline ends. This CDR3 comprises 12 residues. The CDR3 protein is CAWSRLTDTQYF. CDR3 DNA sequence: TGTGCCTGGTCCCGCCTCACAGATACGCAGTATTTT.

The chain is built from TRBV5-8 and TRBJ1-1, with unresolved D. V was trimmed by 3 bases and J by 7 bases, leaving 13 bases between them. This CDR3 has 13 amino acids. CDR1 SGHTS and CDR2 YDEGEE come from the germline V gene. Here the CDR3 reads CASSYLQEFEAFF. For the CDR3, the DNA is TGTGCCAGCAGCTATTTGCAAGAGTTTGAAGCTTTCTTT.

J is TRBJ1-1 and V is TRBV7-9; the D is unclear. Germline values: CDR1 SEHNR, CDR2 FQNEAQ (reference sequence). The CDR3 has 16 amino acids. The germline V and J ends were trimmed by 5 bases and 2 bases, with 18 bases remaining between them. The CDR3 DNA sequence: TGTGCCAGCAGCCCTCAGGTTTCTGGGGTTAACACTGAAGCTTTCTTT. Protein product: CASSPQVSGVNTEAFF.

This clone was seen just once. CDR3 in DNA: TGTGCCTGGAGTGTGATTGAAGGGGGCTACACCTTC. This encodes CAWSVIEGGYTF. The V call is TRBV30, the J call TRBJ1-2; no definite D call. V was pared by 0 bases and J by 8 bases, with 10 bases between. Looked up from germline, CDR1 is GTSNPN and CDR2 is SVGIG (reference sequence). The CDR3 runs 12 residues.

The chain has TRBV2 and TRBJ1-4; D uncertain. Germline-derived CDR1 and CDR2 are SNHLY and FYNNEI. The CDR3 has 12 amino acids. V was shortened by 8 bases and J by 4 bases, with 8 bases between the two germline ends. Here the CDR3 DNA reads TGTGCCAGCCGGCGCATTAATGAAAAACTGTTTTTT. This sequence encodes CASRRINEKLFF.

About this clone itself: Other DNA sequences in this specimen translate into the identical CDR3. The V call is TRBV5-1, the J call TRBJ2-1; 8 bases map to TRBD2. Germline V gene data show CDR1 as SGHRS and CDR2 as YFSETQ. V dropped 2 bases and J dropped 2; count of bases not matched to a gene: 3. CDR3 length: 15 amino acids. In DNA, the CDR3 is TGCGCCAGCAGCTTTACTAGCGGAACCTACAATGAGCAGTTCTTC. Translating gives CASSFTSGTYNEQFF.

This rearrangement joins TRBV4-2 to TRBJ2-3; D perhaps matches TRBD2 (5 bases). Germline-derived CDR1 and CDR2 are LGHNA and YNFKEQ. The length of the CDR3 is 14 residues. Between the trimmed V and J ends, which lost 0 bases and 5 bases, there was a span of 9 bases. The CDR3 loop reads CASSQDLSGDTQYF. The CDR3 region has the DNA TGTGCCAGCAGCCAAGATTTGAGCGGAGATACGCAGTATTTT.

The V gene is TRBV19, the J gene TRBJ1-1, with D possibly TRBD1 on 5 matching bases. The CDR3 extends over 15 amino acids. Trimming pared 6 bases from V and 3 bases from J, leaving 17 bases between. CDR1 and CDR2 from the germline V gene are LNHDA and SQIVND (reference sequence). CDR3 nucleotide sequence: TGTGCCAGTAGACGCACAGGATGGGCCGACACTGAAGCTTTCTTT. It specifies CASRRTGWADTEAFF.

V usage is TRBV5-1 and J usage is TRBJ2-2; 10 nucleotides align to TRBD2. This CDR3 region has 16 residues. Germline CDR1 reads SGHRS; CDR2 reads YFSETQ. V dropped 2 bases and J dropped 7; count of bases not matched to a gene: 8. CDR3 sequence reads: CASSFWLAGVIGELFF. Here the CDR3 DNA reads TGCGCCAGCAGCTTTTGGCTAGCGGGAGTAATCGGGGAGCTGTTTTTT.

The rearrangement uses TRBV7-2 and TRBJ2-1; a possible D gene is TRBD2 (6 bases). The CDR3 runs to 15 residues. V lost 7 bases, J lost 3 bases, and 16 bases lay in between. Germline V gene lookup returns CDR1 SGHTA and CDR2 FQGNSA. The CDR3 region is CASTLSGPNYNEQFF. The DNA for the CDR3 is TGTGCCAGCACCCTTAGCGGTCCCAACTACAATGAGCAGTTCTTC.

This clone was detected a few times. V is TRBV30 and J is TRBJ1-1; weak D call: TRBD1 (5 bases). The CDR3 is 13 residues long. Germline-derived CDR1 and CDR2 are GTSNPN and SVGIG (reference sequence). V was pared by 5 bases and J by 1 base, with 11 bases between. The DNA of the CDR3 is TGTGCCTGGGGCCGGGGGTGGAACACTGAAGCTTTCTTT. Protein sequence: CAWGRGWNTEAFF.

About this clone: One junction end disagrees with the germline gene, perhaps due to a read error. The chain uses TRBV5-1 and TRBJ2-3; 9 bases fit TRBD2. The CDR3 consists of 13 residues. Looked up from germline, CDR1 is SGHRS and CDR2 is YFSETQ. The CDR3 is CASSLPGTSLMNF. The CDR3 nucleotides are TGCGCCAGCAGCCTACCCGGGACTAGCCTCATGAATTTT.

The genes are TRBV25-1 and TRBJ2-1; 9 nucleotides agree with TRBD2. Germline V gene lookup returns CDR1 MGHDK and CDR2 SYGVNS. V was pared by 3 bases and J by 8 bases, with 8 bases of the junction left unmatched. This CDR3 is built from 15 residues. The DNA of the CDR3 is TGTGCCAGCAGTGACCCAGCGGGAGGCTTGGATGAGCAGTTCTTC. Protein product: CASSDPAGGLDEQFF.

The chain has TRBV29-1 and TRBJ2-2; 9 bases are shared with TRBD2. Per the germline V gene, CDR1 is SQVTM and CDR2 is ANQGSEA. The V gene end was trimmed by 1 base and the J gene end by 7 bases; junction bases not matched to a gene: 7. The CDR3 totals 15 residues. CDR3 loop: CSVEVVAGDHGELFF. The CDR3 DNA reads TGCAGCGTTGAAGTGGTAGCGGGAGATCACGGGGAGCTGTTTTTT.